This T cell receptor (beta chain) was sequenced during a study of T and B cells in COVID-19 patients. Study-level results: At recovery TRB diversity and richness exceeded healthy donors, after highly clonal active COVID-19 repertoires. Patients with COVID-19 reportedly showed strongly skewed T cell receptor beta variable and joining gene usage. Sorted SARS-CoV-2-responsive or tetramer+ T cells and CD4+, regulatory and CD8+ subsets were not yet sequenced.

From blood, roughly 220-550 ng of genomic DNA served as TRB template. BIOMED2 TRB-A/B primer pools were used in multiplex TRB PCR. MiXCR, run by TCRdb on the multiplex PCR reads, gives a single entry per CDR3 protein. The sample has 18,000 or so distinct CDR3 sequences, 36% seen once; the top ten hold 16%. In germline, CDR1 is LNHNV, CDR2 YYDKDF (reference sequence). V lost 2 bases, J lost 0 bases, and 20 bases lay in between. CDR3 length equals 19 residues. On this clonotype itself: Its cognate antigen is unknown.

This TCR was recovered from a human donor with active COVID-19. The source material was blood. V and J are TRBV15 and TRBJ1-3, with D unclear. CDR3 sequence: CATSRPTGGRPVSGNTIYF. CDR3 DNA: TGTGCCACCAGCAGACCCACCGGAGGACGCCCAGTCTCTGGAAACACCATATATTTT.